The clone carrying this T cell receptor beta chain was detected only a few times. Its antigen is currently unknown. The sample comes from a study of beta chain features in type 1 diabetes. Study-level information: No patient-donor differences in age, gender, total cells or subset yield. Study findings and constraints: Shorter TCRB CDR3s, moderately but significantly so, were found in Type 1 diabetes patients in all four CD4+ subsets. The VDJ junctions of type 1 diabetes patients carried fewer insertions and more deletions. Equally in patients and controls, shorter templates might have been favored by PCR.

All of the isolated RNA was reverse transcribed, so expressed TCRB transcripts were sequenced. Average reads for naive, central memory and regulatory T cell samples were about 3.7 million. Method: immunoSEQ multiplex PCR; TCRdb's copy keeps in-frame clones and lacks some. The data show a few hundred thousand clones, with 14% seen just once and about 0.02% held by the top ten. Sequencing was carried out using naive CD4+ T cells from blood. This clonotype originated in a man aged 30-40 years with type 1 diabetes.

CDR3 sequence (DNA): TGTGCCAGCTCACCAAGAGTGTTGCAAACCGGGGAGCTGTTTTTT. Residues: CASSPRVLQTGELFF. The V and J genes are TRBV18 and TRBJ2-2; no firm D call. Between the trimmed V and J ends, which lost 2 bases and 5 bases, there was a span of 12 bases. Germline lookup yields CDR1 KGHSH and CDR2 LQKENI. CDR3 length: 15 residues.